Listed below are T cell receptor beta chains from one sample, sequenced in a study of blood T cells in healthy people across ages. TCRdb processed the 5' RACE reads anew with MiXCR; each CDR3 protein has one entry. The sample includes over 750,000 distinct CDR3 sequences, 20% to 25% of them seen just once. These data also featured in a second study, about T cells of mothers and their children.

Material for sequencing was blood. Receptors were obtained from a boy younger than 18 in good health. Each CDR3 is given with its conserved first and last residue.

J,V,CDR3
TRBJ2-3,TRBV15,CATSRARSTDTQYF
TRBJ2-4,TRBV11-2,CASSLEAGSKNIQYF
TRBJ1-2,TRBV14,CASSQGIPYYGYTF
TRBJ1-4,TRBV7-9,CASSLGRGPTNEKLFF
TRBJ2-4,TRBV7-9,CASSLSGNIQHF
TRBJ2-7,TRBV4-1,CASSPQYQVSYEQYF
TRBJ1-6,TRBV7-9,CASTLTQNNSPLHF
TRBJ2-2,TRBV20-1,CSAPTSGRRGTGELFF
TRBJ2-7,TRBV15,CATSRGDRDEQYF
TRBJ2-1,TRBV7-9,CASSSRVKEGSYNEQFF
TRBJ2-3,TRBV12-3/TRBV12-4,CASTLASTDTQYF
TRBJ2-2,TRBV20-1,CSARRPGTGELFF
TRBJ2-1,TRBV9,CASSVTLSGYNEQFF
TRBJ2-7,TRBV3-1,CASGMNYEQYF
TRBJ1-2,TRBV3-1,CASSHPGYSNYGYTF
TRBJ2-1,TRBV3-1,CASSQTAEVYNEQFF
TRBJ2-4,TRBV6-6,CASSYSRTGVKNIQYF
TRBJ2-1,TRBV7-2,CASSFRGGAGNEQFF
TRBJ2-4,TRBV3-1,CASSQDVRTGNIQYF
TRBJ2-5,TRBV20-1,CSAITGAETQYF
TRBJ2-2,TRBV20-1,CSAREKLPGELFF
TRBJ2-4,TRBV7-2,CASSPLTSGVSKNIQYF
TRBJ2-7,TRBV11-3,CASSLGEAGEQYF
TRBJ1-1,TRBV19,CASSIPGSTEAFF
TRBJ2-6,TRBV19,CARSTYVPGYGANVLTF
TRBJ2-7,TRBV13,CASSLDGNPLDEQYF
TRBJ2-1,TRBV6-6,CASSELAGGGNEQFF
TRBJ2-7,TRBV14,CASSQDQETDGTSQGVEQYF
TRBJ2-1,TRBV6-2/TRBV6-3,CATSRSSYNEQFF
TRBJ1-1,TRBV6-1,CASRTIGLTEAFF
TRBJ2-7,TRBV27,CASSSLDRVSEQYF
TRBJ2-3,TRBV7-9,CASSSSGSNTDTQYF
TRBJ2-5,TRBV7-8,CASSPGGGASETQYF
TRBJ2-1,TRBV5-1,CASSSLAGGDNEQFF
TRBJ2-3,TRBV5-8,CASRHTLAGGSDTQYF
TRBJ2-2,TRBV5-6,CASSPGTSGFGELFF